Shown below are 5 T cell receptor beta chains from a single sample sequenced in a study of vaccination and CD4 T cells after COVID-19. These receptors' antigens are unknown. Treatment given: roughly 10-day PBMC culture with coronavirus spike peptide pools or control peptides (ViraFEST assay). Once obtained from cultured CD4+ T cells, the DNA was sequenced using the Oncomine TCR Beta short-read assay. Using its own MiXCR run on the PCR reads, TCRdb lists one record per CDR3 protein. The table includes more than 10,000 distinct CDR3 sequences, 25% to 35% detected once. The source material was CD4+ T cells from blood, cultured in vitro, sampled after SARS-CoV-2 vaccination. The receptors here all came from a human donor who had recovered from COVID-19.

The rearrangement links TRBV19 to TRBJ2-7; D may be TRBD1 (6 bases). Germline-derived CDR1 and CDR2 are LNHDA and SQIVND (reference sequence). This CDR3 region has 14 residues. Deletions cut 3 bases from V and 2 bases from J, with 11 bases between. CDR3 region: CASSIRQGTYEQYF. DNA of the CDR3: TGTGCCAGTAGTATTCGCCAGGGGACCTACGAGCAGTACTTC.

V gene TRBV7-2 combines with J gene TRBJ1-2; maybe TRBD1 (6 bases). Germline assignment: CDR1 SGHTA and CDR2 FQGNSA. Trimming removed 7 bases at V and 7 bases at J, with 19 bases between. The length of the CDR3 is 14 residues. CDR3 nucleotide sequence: TGTGCCAGCAACGGGGGGGGGCCCTTTGGTGGCTACACCTTC. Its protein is CASNGGGPFGGYTF.

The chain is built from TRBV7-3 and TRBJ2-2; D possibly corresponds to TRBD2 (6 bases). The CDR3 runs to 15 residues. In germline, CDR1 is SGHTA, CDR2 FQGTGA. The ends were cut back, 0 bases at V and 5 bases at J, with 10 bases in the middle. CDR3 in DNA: TGTGCCAGCAGCTTAACGATTAGCGGAACCGGGGAGCTGTTTTTT. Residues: CASSLTISGTGELFF. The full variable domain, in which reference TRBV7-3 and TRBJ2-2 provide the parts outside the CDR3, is GAGVSQTPSNKVTEKGKYVELRCDPISGHTALYWYRQSLGQGPEFLIYFQGTGAADDSGLPNDRFFAVRPEGSVSTLKIQRTERGDSAVYLCASSLTISGTGELFFGEGSRLTVL.

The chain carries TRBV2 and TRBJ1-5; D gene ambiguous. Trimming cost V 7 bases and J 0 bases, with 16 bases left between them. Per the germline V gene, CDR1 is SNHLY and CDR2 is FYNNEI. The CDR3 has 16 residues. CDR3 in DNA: TGTGCCAGCACCTCTAACGAGATTATTAGCAATCAGCCCCAGCATTTT. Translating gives CASTSNEIISNQPQHF.

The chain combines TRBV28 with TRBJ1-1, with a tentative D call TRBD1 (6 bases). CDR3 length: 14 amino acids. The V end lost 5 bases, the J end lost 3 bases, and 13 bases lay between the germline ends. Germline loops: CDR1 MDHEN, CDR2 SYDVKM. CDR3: CASSLRGGDTEAFF. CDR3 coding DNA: TGTGCCAGCAGTCTCCGAGGGGGAGACACTGAAGCTTTCTTT. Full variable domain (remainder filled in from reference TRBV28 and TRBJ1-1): DVKVTQSSRYLVKRTGEKVFLECVQDMDHENMFWYRQDPGLGLRLIYFSYDVKMKEKGDIPEGYSVSREKKERFSLILESASTNQTSMYLCASSLRGGDTEAFFGQGTRLTVV.